A single sample is the source of the 24 T cell receptor beta chains below, sequenced in a study of T cell repertoires in cytomegalovirus infection. MiXCR, run by TCRdb on the reads, gives a single entry per CDR3 protein. The data hold approximately 990,000 distinct CDR3 sequences, with roughly 31% observed a single time. These receptors' targets are unknown. The specimen was cultured CD8+ T cells from PBMCs, collected from culture after CMV antigen stimulation. Source of these receptors: a human donor in good health (CMV status not recorded). Some clones in this sample may be carry-over from other donors' samples.

This clonotype was detected a few times. This chain links TRBV10-3 with TRBJ2-2; possible D gene TRBD1, 6 bases. In germline, CDR1 is ENHRY, CDR2 SYGVKD. Trimming shortened V by 4 bases and J by 1 base, and 19 bases separated the two germline ends. CDR3 size: 18 residues. The CDR3 nucleotides read TGTGCCATCAGTGTAATGGGGGCAGAGGGCAAGAACACCGGGGAGCTGTTTTTT. Amino acid sequence: CAISVMGAEGKNTGELFF.

Ten or more counts support this clonotype. Written as DNA, the CDR3 is TGTGCCAGCACCCCGGACAGGGGCCAGAACACCGGGGAGCTGTTTTTT. Encoded protein: CASTPDRGQNTGELFF. This chain uses TRBV12-3 or TRBV12-4 with TRBJ2-2, with 9 bases matching TRBD1. CDR3 length equals 16 residues. Losses at the gene ends were 7 bases for V and 1 base for J; bases not matched to a gene: 7.

This clonotype was counted between two and nine times. The chain recombines TRBV7-9 with TRBJ1-2; 8 nucleotides align to TRBD1. J gave up 4 bases and V 5 bases, and 3 bases lay outside the gene matches. There are 13 residues in the CDR3. CDR1 and CDR2 from the germline V gene are SEHNR and FQNEAQ (reference sequence). The CDR3 here is CASSPDRVYGYTF. CDR3 coding DNA: TGTGCCAGCAGCCCGGACAGGGTCTATGGCTACACCTTC.

The genes are TRBV2 and TRBJ1-1; no clear D gene. V lost 5 bases and J 3 bases, leaving 13 bases between the germline ends. The CDR3 covers 14 residues. The germline V gene has CDR1 SNHLY and CDR2 FYNNEI. This CDR3 reads CASSQPATHTEAFF. For the CDR3, the DNA is TGTGCCAGCAGTCAACCCGCGACCCACACTGAAGCTTTCTTT.

The V call is TRBV20-1, the J call TRBJ2-2; D is unresolved. Germline V lookup: CDR1 DFQATT, CDR2 SNEGSKA (reference sequence). The CDR3 covers 14 residues. V lost 6 bases and J lost 5, with 16 bases in between. CDR3 bases: TGCAGTGCCCTAGGCCGGTTGGGAACCGGGGAGCTGTTTTTT. It yields the protein CSALGRLGTGELFF.

The chain joins TRBV15 to TRBJ2-7, with D perhaps TRBD1 or TRBD2 (6 bases each). Germline V lookup: CDR1 LNHNV, CDR2 YYDKDF (reference sequence). CDR3 size: 16 residues. V gave up 2 bases and J gave up 0 bases, with 14 bases separating them. The CDR3 region is CATSRSGGLGSYEQYF. CDR3 sequence (DNA): TGTGCCACCAGCAGATCTGGGGGGCTCGGCTCCTACGAGCAGTACTTC. The entire variable domain, with the rest obtained from reference TRBV15 and TRBJ2-7, is as follows: DAMVIQNPRYQVTQFGKPVTLSCSQTLNHNVMYWYQQKSSQAPKLLFHYYDKDFNNEADTPDNFQSRRPNTSFCFLDIRSPGLGDTAMYLCATSRSGGLGSYEQYFGPGTRLTVT.

This clonotype was counted at least ten times. The CDR3 region is CASSLEVSYEQYF. Here the CDR3 DNA reads TGTGCCAGCAGCTTAGAGGTCTCCTACGAGCAGTACTTC. This chain joins TRBV7-8 and TRBJ2-7; no clear D. Deletions cut 1 base from V and 0 bases from J, with 4 bases between. Germline loops: CDR1 SGHVS, CDR2 FQNEAQ. CDR3 length: 13 residues.

This clonotype was picked up a small number of times. This sequence joins TRBV19 and TRBJ1-1, with D unresolved. V was trimmed by 2 bases and J by 1 base, leaving 11 bases between them. Germline V gene data show CDR1 as LNHDA and CDR2 as SQIVND (reference sequence). The CDR3 spans 15 residues. CDR3 amino acids: CASSILAEPNTEAFF. CDR3 bases: TGTGCCAGTAGTATATTGGCAGAGCCGAACACTGAAGCTTTCTTT.

This clonotype was detected only a few times. The chain couples TRBV7-6 to TRBJ2-7; no reliable D call. V shed 6 bases and J shed 2 bases, with 11 bases lying between them. Germline V gives CDR1 SGHVS, CDR2 FNYEAQ. The CDR3 covers 13 residues. The CDR3 DNA reads TGTGCCAGCAGTTCCCGGCTAACCTACGAGCAGTACTTC. This sequence encodes CASSSRLTYEQYF.

The chain joins TRBV5-4 to TRBJ1-2; D unresolved. Germline V gene data show CDR1 as SGHNT and CDR2 as YYREEE (reference sequence). The CDR3 contains 15 residues. Deletions cut 0 bases from V and 8 bases from J, with 17 bases between. The DNA of the CDR3 is TGTGCCAGCAGCTTGGACGGAAGTGGGTTCATCGGCTACACCTTC. It translates to CASSLDGSGFIGYTF.

This clonotype was detected ten times or more. CDR3 nucleotides: TGTGCCAGCAGCTTACCCACAAAAGGGGATGAGCAGTTCTTC. Encoded protein: CASSLPTKGDEQFF. The chain links TRBV7-8 to TRBJ2-1; possibly TRBD1 for D (5 bases). Germline V gene data show CDR1 as SGHVS and CDR2 as FQNEAQ. The CDR3 covers 14 residues. Trimming took 2 bases from V and 8 from J, leaving 13 bases between them.

This clonotype was observed a few times. This chain connects TRBV7-9 to TRBJ2-3, with unresolved D. The CDR3 loop spans 14 amino acids. The germline V gene encodes CDR1 SEHNR and CDR2 FQNEAQ (reference sequence). Trimming took 6 bases from V and 4 from J, leaving 14 bases between them. The CDR3 DNA sequence: TGTGCCAGCAGTTCAAACCTCGAGGCAGATACGCAGTATTTT. The encoded protein is CASSSNLEADTQYF.

The chain carries TRBV6-2 or TRBV6-3 and TRBJ2-1; a possible D gene is TRBD2 (5 bases). V was clipped by 2 bases and J by 8 bases, with 16 bases between them. CDR3 size: 15 residues. Germline V gives CDR1 MNHEY, CDR2 SVGEGT. CDR3: CASSYVRAGIDEQFF. The DNA for the CDR3 is TGTGCCAGCAGTTACGTGCGGGCCGGTATCGATGAGCAGTTCTTC.

The CDR3 DNA reads TGTGCCAGCAGCCAAGATTTCGGACCCAACACCGGGGAGCTGTTTTTT. The encoded protein is CASSQDFGPNTGELFF. This sequence joins TRBV3-1 and TRBJ2-2; D is ambiguous. Germline-derived CDR1 and CDR2 are LGHDT and YNNKEL (reference sequence). V lost 0 bases to trimming and J lost 2 bases, with 10 bases between them. The CDR3 has 16 residues.

This clonotype turned up a few times. The chain uses TRBV5-6 and TRBJ2-6; no definite D call. The V end lost 4 bases, the J end lost 0 bases, and 14 bases lay between the germline ends. Germline CDR1 is SGHDT and CDR2 is YYEEEE. The CDR3 extends over 17 amino acids. The CDR3 protein is CASSITHESSGANVLTF. DNA of the CDR3: TGTGCCAGCAGCATTACACACGAAAGCTCTGGGGCCAACGTCCTGACTTTC.

The sample holds many counts of this clonotype. The chain has TRBV7-6 and TRBJ2-3; D is perhaps TRBD2 (6 bases). Trimming pared 4 bases from V and 5 bases from J, leaving 10 bases between. This CDR3 has 13 residues. Germline V CDR1 and CDR2: SGHVS, FNYEAQ. This CDR3 is CASSSGGIDTQYF. Written as DNA, the CDR3 is TGTGCCAGCAGCTCTGGGGGGATAGATACGCAGTATTTT.

This clonotype was detected only a few times. The chain carries TRBV12-3 or TRBV12-4 and TRBJ2-7; either TRBD1 or TRBD2 may supply D (6 bases each). The CDR3 is made up of 16 amino acids. Trimming pared 1 base from V and 6 bases from J, leaving 19 bases between. CDR3 loop: CASSLVPAGEDSEQYF. In DNA, the CDR3 is TGTGCCAGCAGTTTAGTCCCCGCAGGGGAGGATAGCGAGCAGTACTTC.

This clonotype has only a few counts. This rearrangement joins TRBV5-6 to TRBJ2-1, with D tentatively TRBD1 or TRBD2 (6 bases each). The CDR3 spans 13 residues. Germline CDR1 reads SGHDT; CDR2 reads YYEEEE. V was clipped by 10 bases and J by 5 bases, with 16 bases between them. The chain's CDR3 is CASTGGEDNEQFF. The CDR3 DNA reads as TGTGCCTCGACCGGGGGCGAGGACAATGAGCAGTTCTTC.

J is TRBJ2-3 and V is TRBV5-1; D might be TRBD2 (6 bases). This CDR3 has 15 amino acids. Trimming removed 0 bases at V and 5 bases at J, with 13 bases between. Germline V lookup: CDR1 SGHRS, CDR2 YFSETQ. The CDR3 sequence is CASSLGTGEEDTQYF. In nucleotides, the CDR3 is TGCGCCAGCAGCTTGGGGACGGGGGAGGAAGATACGCAGTATTTT.

The chain combines TRBV15 with TRBJ2-3; D unclear. This CDR3 region has 14 residues. Trimming left V 0 bases short and J 2 bases short, with 6 bases between. Germline V gene lookup returns CDR1 LNHNV and CDR2 YYDKDF (reference sequence). The CDR3 region is CATSREAVTDTQYF. The DNA of the CDR3 is TGTGCCACCAGCAGAGAGGCAGTCACAGATACGCAGTATTTT. The full variable domain, its missing parts supplied by reference TRBV15 and TRBJ2-3, is DAMVIQNPRYQVTQFGKPVTLSCSQTLNHNVMYWYQQKSSQAPKLLFHYYDKDFNNEADTPDNFQSRRPNTSFCFLDIRSPGLGDTAMYLCATSREAVTDTQYFGPGTRLTVL.

The gene calls are TRBV6-1 and TRBJ2-2, with D possibly matching TRBD1 (6 bases). The V gene lost 7 bases and the J gene lost 1 base, with 13 bases spanning the gap. This CDR3 contains 15 residues. Germline lookup yields CDR1 MNHNS and CDR2 SASEGT. The CDR3 DNA reads TGTGCCAGCACTAAAAGGGACAAGAACACCGGGGAGCTGTTTTTT. Translating gives CASTKRDKNTGELFF.

This clonotype showed up just a few times. The chain couples TRBV25-1 to TRBJ1-1; D is unclear. In germline, CDR1 is MGHDK, CDR2 SYGVNS. The CDR3 length is 12 residues. Trimming left V 8 bases short and J 1 base short, with 8 bases between. CDR3 nucleotides: TGTGCCAGCCAGGACGGGAACACTGAAGCTTTCTTT. Its protein is CASQDGNTEAFF.

This clonotype was seen ten or more times. The chain recombines TRBV7-2 with TRBJ2-7, with D possibly matching TRBD2 (6 bases). V dropped 5 bases and J dropped 7 bases, with 15 bases sitting between them. The germline CDR1 and CDR2 sequences are SGHTA and FQGNSA. The CDR3 is 13 residues long. The CDR3 region is CASSPDYPPEQYF. The DNA of the CDR3 is TGTGCCAGCAGCCCGGACTATCCCCCAGAGCAGTACTTC.

This clonotype occurred a few times. The chain recombines TRBV15 with TRBJ2-7, with 9 bases aligning to TRBD1. Germline loops: CDR1 LNHNV, CDR2 YYDKDF (reference sequence). The CDR3 contains 14 residues. Losses at the gene ends were 2 bases for V and 5 bases for J; bases not matched to a gene: 4. In DNA, the CDR3 is TGTGCCACCAGCAGACTGACAGGGGGGGACGAGCAGTACTTC. Residues: CATSRLTGGDEQYF.